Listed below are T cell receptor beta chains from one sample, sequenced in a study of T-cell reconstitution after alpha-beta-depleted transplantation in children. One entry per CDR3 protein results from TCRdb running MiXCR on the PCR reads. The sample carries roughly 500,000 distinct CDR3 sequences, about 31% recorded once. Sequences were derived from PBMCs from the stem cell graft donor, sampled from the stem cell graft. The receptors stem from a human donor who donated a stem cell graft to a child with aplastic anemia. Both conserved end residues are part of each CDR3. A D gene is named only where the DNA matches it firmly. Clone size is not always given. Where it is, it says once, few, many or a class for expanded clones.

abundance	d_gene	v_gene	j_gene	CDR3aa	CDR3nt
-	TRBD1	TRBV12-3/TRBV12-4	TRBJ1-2	CASRRQGHGYGYTF	TGTGCCAGCAGGCGACAGGGGCATGGCTATGGCTACACCTTC
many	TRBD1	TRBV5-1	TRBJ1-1	CASSLGGTANTEAFF	TGCGCCAGCAGCTTGGGGGGGACAGCGAACACTGAAGCTTTCTTT
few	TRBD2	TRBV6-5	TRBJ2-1	CASSYSTSDYNEQFF	TGTGCCAGCAGTTACTCGACTAGCGACTACAATGAGCAGTTCTTC
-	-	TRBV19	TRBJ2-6	CASRVSGANVLTF	TGTGCCAGCAGGGTCTCTGGGGCCAACGTCCTGACTTTC
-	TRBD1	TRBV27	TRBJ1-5	CASSLSGTGGLKPQHF	TGTGCCAGCAGTTTATCCGGGACAGGGGGCCTAAAGCCCCAGCATTTT
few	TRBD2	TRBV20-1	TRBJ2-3	CSAEGGVADTQYF	TGCAGTGCGGAGGGAGGGGTTGCAGATACGCAGTATTTT
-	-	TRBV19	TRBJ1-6	CASSIDRTRDNSPLHF	TGTGCCAGTAGTATAGACAGGACCAGGGATAATTCACCCCTCCACTTT
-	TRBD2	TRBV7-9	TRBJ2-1	CASSPSGSGSYNEQFF	TGTGCCAGCAGCCCTTCGGGTAGCGGGAGTTACAATGAGCAGTTCTTC
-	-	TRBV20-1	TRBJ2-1	CSAVNNEQFF	TGCAGTGCCGTGAACAATGAGCAGTTCTTC
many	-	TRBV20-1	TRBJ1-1	CSARGGNTEAFF	TGCAGTGCTAGAGGGGGGAACACTGAAGCTTTCTTT
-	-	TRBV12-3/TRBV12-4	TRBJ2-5	CASSLALGGYGTQYF	TGTGCCAGCAGTTTAGCGCTTGGGGGGTATGGGACCCAGTACTTC
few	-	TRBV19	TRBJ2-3	CASETGLYTDTQYF	TGTGCCTCGGAGACAGGACTCTACACAGATACGCAGTATTTT
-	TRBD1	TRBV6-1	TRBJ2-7	CASRRDSVGYEQYF	TGTGCCAGCAGACGGGACAGTGTCGGCTACGAGCAGTACTTC
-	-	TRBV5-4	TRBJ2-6	CASVGWGDANVLTF	TGTGCCAGCGTCGGCTGGGGCGATGCCAACGTCCTGACTTTC
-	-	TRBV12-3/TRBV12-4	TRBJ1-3	CASSPTETGNTIYF	TGTGCCAGCAGCCCGACAGAAACTGGAAACACCATATATTTT
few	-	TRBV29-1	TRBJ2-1	CSVEDRRRPYNEQFF	TGCAGCGTTGAAGATCGGCGGCGCCCCTACAATGAGCAGTTCTTC
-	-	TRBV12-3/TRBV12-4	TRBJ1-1	CASSSGRELTEAFF	TGTGCCAGCAGCTCCGGGAGAGAGCTCACTGAAGCTTTCTTT
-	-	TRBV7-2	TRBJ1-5	CASSLARSEDGPQHF	TGTGCCAGCAGCTTAGCCCGGAGCGAGGATGGGCCCCAGCATTTT
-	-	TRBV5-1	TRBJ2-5	CASSLAIVWGQETQYF	TGCGCCAGCAGCTTGGCCATCGTGTGGGGGCAAGAGACCCAGTACTTC
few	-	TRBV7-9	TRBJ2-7	CASRPRDSSYEQYF	TGTGCCAGCAGACCACGGGACTCCTCCTACGAGCAGTACTTC
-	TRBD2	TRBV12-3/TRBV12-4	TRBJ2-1	CASSLVASGDNEQFF	TGTGCCAGCAGTTTAGTTGCTAGCGGGGACAATGAGCAGTTCTTC